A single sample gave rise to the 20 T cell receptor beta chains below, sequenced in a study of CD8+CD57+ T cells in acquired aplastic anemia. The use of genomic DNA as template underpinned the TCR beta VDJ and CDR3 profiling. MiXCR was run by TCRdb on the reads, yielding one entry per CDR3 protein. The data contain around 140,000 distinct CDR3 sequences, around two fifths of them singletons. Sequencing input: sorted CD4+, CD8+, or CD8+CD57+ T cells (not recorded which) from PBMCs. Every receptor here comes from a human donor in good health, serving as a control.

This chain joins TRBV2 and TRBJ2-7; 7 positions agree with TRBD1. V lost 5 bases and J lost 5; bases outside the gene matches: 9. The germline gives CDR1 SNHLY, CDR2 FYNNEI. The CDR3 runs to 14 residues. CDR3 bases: TGTGCCAGCAGTTTGTCTGGCAGGGGGAACGAGCAGTACTTC. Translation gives CASSLSGRGNEQYF.

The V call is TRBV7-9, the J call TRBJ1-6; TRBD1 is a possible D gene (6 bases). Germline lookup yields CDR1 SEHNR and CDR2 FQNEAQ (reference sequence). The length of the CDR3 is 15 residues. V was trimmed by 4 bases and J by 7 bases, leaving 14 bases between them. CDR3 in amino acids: CASSSVDSLNSPLHF. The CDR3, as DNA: TGTGCCAGCAGCTCGGTGGACAGCCTAAATTCACCCCTCCACTTT.

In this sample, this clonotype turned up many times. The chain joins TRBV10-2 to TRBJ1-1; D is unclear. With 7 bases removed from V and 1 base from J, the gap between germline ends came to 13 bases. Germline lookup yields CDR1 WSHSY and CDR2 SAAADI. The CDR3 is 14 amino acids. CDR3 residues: CASIVEVGNTEAFF. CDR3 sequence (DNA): TGCGCCAGCATTGTCGAAGTTGGGAACACTGAAGCTTTCTTT.

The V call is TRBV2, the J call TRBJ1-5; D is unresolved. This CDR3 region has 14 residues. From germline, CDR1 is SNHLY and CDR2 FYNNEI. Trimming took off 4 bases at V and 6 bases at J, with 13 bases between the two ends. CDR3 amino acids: CASSGDSATQPQHF. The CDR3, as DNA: TGTGCCAGCAGTGGGGATAGTGCGACTCAGCCCCAGCATTTT.

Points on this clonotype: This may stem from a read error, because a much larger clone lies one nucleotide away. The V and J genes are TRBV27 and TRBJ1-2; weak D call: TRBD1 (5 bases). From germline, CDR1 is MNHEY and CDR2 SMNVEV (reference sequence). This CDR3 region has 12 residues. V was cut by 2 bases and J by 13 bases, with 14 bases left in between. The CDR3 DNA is TGTGCCAGCAGTTTAACAAGGGGCATGGCCACCTTC. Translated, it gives CASSLTRGMATF.

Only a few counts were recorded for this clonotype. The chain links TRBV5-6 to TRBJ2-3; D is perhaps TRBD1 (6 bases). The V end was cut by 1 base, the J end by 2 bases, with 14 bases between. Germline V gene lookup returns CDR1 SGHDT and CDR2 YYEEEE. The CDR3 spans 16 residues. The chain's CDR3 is CASSLYRVGDTDTQYF. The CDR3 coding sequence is TGTGCCAGCAGCTTGTACAGGGTAGGGGACACAGATACGCAGTATTTT.

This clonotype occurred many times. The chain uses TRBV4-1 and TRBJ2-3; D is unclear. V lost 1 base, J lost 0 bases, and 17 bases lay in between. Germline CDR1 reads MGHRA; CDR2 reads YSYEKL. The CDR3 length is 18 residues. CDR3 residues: CASSQVDLVPSSTDTQYF. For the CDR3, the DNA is TGCGCCAGCAGCCAAGTGGATCTAGTGCCCTCTAGCACAGATACGCAGTATTTT.

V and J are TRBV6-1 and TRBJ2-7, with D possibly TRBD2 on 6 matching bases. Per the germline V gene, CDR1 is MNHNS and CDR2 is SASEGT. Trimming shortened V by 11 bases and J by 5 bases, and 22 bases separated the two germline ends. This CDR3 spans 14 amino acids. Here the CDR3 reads CAARRGTGRHEQYF. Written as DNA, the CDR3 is TGTGCCGCTCGGAGGGGTACGGGACGCCACGAGCAGTACTTC.

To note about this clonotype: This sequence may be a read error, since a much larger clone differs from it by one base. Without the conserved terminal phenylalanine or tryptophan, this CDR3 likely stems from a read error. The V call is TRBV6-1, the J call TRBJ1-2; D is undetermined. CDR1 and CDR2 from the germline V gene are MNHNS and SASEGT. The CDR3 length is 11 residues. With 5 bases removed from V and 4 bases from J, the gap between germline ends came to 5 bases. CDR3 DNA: TGTGCCAGCAGTACAGCCTATGGCTACACCGTC. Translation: CASSTAYGYTV.

CDR3 loop: CASSEDYSTDTQYF. CDR3 DNA: TGTGCCAGCAGTGAGGACTACAGCACAGATACGCAGTATTTT. The chain recombines TRBV2 with TRBJ2-3, with a tentative D call TRBD2 (6 bases). The ends were cut back, 3 bases at V and 0 bases at J, with 7 bases in the middle. In germline, CDR1 is SNHLY, CDR2 FYNNEI. The CDR3 covers 14 residues. Combining the CDR3 with reference TRBV2 and TRBJ2-3 gives the whole variable domain EPEVTQTPSHQVTQMGQEVILRCVPISNHLYFYWYRQILGQKVEFLVSFYNNEISEKSEIFDDQFSVERPDGSNFTLKIRSTKLEDSAMYFCASSEDYSTDTQYFGPGTRLTVL.

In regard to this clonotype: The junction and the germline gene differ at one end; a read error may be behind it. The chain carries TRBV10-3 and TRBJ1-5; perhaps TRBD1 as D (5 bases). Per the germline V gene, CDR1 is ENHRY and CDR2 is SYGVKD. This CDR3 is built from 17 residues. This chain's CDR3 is CAVSEWPGKFDGQPQHF. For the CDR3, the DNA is TGTGCCGTCAGTGAGTGGCCAGGGAAATTCGACGGTCAGCCCCAGCACTTT.

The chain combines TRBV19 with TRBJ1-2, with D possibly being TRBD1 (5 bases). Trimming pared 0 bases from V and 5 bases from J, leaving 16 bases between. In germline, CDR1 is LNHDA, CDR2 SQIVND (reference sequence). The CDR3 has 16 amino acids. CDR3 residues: CASSIDLSPGMYGYTF. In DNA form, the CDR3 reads TGTGCCAGTAGTATAGATCTATCGCCAGGGATGTATGGCTACACCTTC. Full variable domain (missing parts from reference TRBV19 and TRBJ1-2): DGGITQSPKYLFRKEGQNVTLSCEQNLNHDAMYWYRQDPGQGLRLIYYSQIVNDFQKGDIAEGYSVSREKKESFPLTVTSAQKNPTAFYLCASSIDLSPGMYGYTFGSGTRLTVV.

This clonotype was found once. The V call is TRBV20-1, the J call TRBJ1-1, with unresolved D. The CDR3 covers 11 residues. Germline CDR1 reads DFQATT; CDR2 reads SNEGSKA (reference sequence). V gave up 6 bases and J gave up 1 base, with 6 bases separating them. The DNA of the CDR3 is TGCAGTGCCCCAGCGAACACTGAAGCTTTCTTT. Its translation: CSAPANTEAFF.

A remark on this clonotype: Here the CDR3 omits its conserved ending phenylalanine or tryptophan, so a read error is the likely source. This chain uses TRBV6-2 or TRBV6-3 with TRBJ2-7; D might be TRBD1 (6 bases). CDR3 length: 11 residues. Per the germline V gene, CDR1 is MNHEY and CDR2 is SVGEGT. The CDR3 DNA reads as TGTGCCAGCAGGGGACACTACGGGCAGTACTCC. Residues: CASRGHYGQYS.

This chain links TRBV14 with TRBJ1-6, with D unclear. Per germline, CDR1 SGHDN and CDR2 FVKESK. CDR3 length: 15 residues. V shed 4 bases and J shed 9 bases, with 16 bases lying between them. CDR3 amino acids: CASSLRAPSTSPLHF. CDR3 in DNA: TGTGCCAGCAGCCTACGGGCCCCATCGACTTCACCCCTCCACTTT.

The CDR3 is CSAGLDSYEQYF. CDR3 coding DNA: TGCAGTGCCGGACTGGATAGCTACGAGCAGTACTTC. The chain links TRBV20-1 to TRBJ2-7; possibly TRBD2 for D (5 bases). The CDR3 is 12 residues long. Per the germline V gene, CDR1 is DFQATT and CDR2 is SNEGSKA (reference sequence). Trimming removed 6 bases from V and 3 bases from J, with 12 bases in between.

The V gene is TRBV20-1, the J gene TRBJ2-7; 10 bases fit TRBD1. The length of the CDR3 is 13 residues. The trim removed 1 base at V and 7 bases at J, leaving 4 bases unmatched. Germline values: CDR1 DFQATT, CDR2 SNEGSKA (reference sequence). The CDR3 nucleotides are TGCAGTGCTAGAGGGGACAGGGGAGGAGAGCAGTACTTC. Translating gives CSARGDRGGEQYF.

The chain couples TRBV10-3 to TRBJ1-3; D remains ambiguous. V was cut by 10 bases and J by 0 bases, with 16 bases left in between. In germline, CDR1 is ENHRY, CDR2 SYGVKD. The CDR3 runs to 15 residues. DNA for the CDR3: TGTGCCACAACTAACGACGGCCACTCTGGAAACACCATATATTTT. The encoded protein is CATTNDGHSGNTIYF.

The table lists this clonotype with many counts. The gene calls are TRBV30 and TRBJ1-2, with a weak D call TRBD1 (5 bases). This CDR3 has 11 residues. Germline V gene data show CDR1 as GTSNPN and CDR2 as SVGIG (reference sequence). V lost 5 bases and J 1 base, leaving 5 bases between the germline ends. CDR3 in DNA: TGTGCCTGGCAGGGTAACTATGGCTACACCTTC. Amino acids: CAWQGNYGYTF.

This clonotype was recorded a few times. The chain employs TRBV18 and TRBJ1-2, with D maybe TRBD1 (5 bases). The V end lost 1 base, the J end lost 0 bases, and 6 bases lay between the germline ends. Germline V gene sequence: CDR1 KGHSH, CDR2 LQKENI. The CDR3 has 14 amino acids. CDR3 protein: CASSPQGTNYGYTF. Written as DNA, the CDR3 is TGTGCCAGCTCACCACAGGGGACTAACTATGGCTACACCTTC.